The following is a TCR beta chain sequence with its context. The CDR3 is made up of 15 amino acids. V gave up 4 bases and J gave up 0 bases, with 13 bases separating them. Germline V gene sequence: CDR1 SNHLY, CDR2 FYNNEI. The data were produced by immunoSEQ multiplex PCR, yet TCRdb's version contains in-frame clones alone and is incomplete. The data hold roughly 74,000 clones, with approximately 93% observed a single time. The entry originates in a study of OX40 agonist ivuxolimab in advanced cancers. The cohort excluded patients with autoimmune disease history or systemic immunosuppression. Drawing of blood for sampling happened at baseline, at cycle 4 day 1, and at cycle 7 day 1.

The specimen was CD4+ or CD8+ T cells sorted from blood, collected in a trial of the OX40 agonist ivuxolimab. The chain recombines TRBV2 with TRBJ2-7, with a tentative D call TRBD1 (5 bases). This receptor was taken from an adult with an advanced solid tumor such as melanoma, head and neck, liver or kidney cancer. CDR3 coding DNA: TGTGCCAGCAGTGCGGACATTTCCCTCTCCTACGAGCAGTACTTC. It yields the protein CASSADISLSYEQYF.